The next 25 T cell receptor beta chains were all read from a single sample in a study of Graves' ophthalmopathy and Graves' hyperthyroidism. Amplifying from RNA transcripts, the study obtained TCR beta CDR3 regions. HTBI primers served in a first-round RT-PCR, which a second-round multiplex PCR followed. TCRdb ran MiXCR on the multiplex PCR reads and lists one entry per CDR3 protein. The repertoire holds almost 750,000 distinct CDR3 sequences, with 35% to 50% as singletons. Material for sequencing was peripheral blood. The receptors here all came from an adult man with Graves' ophthalmopathy.

This clonotype was recorded many times. V is TRBV29-1 and J is TRBJ2-7; D is uncertain. This CDR3 region has 11 residues. The germline V gene encodes CDR1 SQVTM and CDR2 ANQGSEA. Trimming pared 2 bases from V and 2 bases from J, leaving 4 bases between. Here the CDR3 reads CSVEQTYEQYF. CDR3 coding DNA: TGCAGCGTTGAACAGACCTACGAGCAGTACTTC.

This clonotype was observed a handful of times. V usage is TRBV5-1 and J usage is TRBJ2-7; D is ambiguous. The CDR3 loop spans 13 amino acids. Germline V gene lookup returns CDR1 SGHRS and CDR2 YFSETQ. The ends were cut back, 4 bases at V and 0 bases at J, with 8 bases in the middle. DNA for the CDR3: TGCGCCAGCAGCGTTGACAACTCCTACGAGCAGTACTTC. It is translated as CASSVDNSYEQYF. Supplemented by reference TRBV5-1 and TRBJ2-7, the full variable domain reads KAGVTQTPRYLIKTRGQQVTLSCSPISGHRSVSWYQQTPGQGLQFLFEYFSETQRNKGNFPGRFSGRQFSNSRSEMNVSTLELGDSALYLCASSVDNSYEQYFGPGTRLTVT.

This clonotype was counted between two and nine times. The V call is TRBV7-2, the J call TRBJ2-5; TRBD1 is a possible D gene (7 bases). The V gene's germline CDR1 is SGHTA and CDR2 FQGNSA. V was cut by 0 bases and J by 1 base, with 12 bases left in between. The CDR3 contains 16 residues. The CDR3, as DNA: TGTGCCAGCAGCTTAGCTGGAGGGGGCGGCCAAGAGACCCAGTACTTC. Protein product: CASSLAGGGGQETQYF.

The genes are TRBV7-9 and TRBJ1-4; D remains unclear. Germline V gene lookup returns CDR1 SEHNR and CDR2 FQNEAQ (reference sequence). This CDR3 region has 12 residues. V was pared by 4 bases and J by 9 bases, with 9 bases between. The CDR3 DNA is TGTGCCAGCAGCTCCGGCGACAAAAAACTGTTTTTT. It yields the protein CASSSGDKKLFF.

This chain links TRBV11-2 with TRBJ2-5; 11 bases match TRBD2. The CDR3 has 16 amino acids. The junction had 9 bases not matched to a gene; V was cut back by 5 bases and J by 4 bases. Germline V lookup: CDR1 SGHAT, CDR2 FQNNGV. The CDR3 spells CASSPIDTSGGETQYF. CDR3 nucleotide sequence: TGTGCCAGCAGCCCTATTGATACTAGCGGGGGAGAGACCCAGTACTTC.

A note on this clonotype: This may arise from a read error, as a much more abundant clone is one base away. The chain has TRBV29-1 and TRBJ1-2; 9 bases are a match to TRBD1. Germline V gene lookup returns CDR1 SQVTM and CDR2 ANQGSEA. This CDR3 is 15 amino acids long. The CDR3 DNA reads TGCAACGTCCCAGGTTGGGACAGGGCTAACTATGGCTACACCTTC. Translated, it gives CNVPGWDRANYGYTF.

In the case of this clonotype: It may be a read error: a sequence one base away is much more abundant. DNA for the CDR3: TGCAGTGCTACCGGACAGGCCGGGGAGACCCAGTACTTC. The encoded protein is CSATGQAGETQYF. The chain uses TRBV20-1 and TRBJ2-5, with 7 nucleotides matching TRBD1. V trimming: 4 bases; J trimming: 5 bases; junction bases outside the gene matches: 7. Germline V gene lookup returns CDR1 DFQATT and CDR2 SNEGSKA (reference sequence). The CDR3 covers 13 residues.

In this sample, this clonotype turned up many times. Here the CDR3 DNA reads TGTGCCAGCAGGCAGGGAGGTACCGGGGAGCTGTTTTTT. Amino acid sequence: CASRQGGTGELFF. The J gene is TRBJ2-2, the V gene TRBV10-3, with D perhaps TRBD2 (6 bases). This CDR3 contains 13 residues. Trimming removed 10 bases from V and 5 bases from J, with 14 bases in between. CDR1 ENHRY and CDR2 SYGVKD come from the germline V gene.

This chain connects TRBV7-8 to TRBJ1-6; D perhaps matches TRBD1 (5 bases). V lost 11 bases and J 7 bases, leaving 21 bases between the germline ends. Germline V CDR1 and CDR2: SGHVS, FQNEAQ. The CDR3 length is 15 residues. The CDR3 nucleotides read TGTGCCTGGAGTGTGGTGGGACCGCCCAATTCACCCCTCCACTTT. It encodes CAWSVVGPPNSPLHF.

This clonotype appeared many times. The chain joins TRBV20-1 to TRBJ1-1; D is possibly TRBD1 (5 bases). The length of the CDR3 is 12 residues. The germline V gene has CDR1 DFQATT and CDR2 SNEGSKA (reference sequence). The CDR3 nucleotides are TGCAGGCCGGCAGGGCTGGGATCTGAAGCTTTCTTT. It specifies CRPAGLGSEAFF.

V usage is TRBV2 and J usage is TRBJ2-5; D may be TRBD2 (5 bases). CDR1 is SNHLY and CDR2 is FYNNEI in the germline V gene. Trimming pared 6 bases from V and 5 bases from J, leaving 13 bases between. This CDR3 contains 13 residues. The CDR3 region is CASSASAGETQYF. In DNA form, the CDR3 reads TGTGCCAGCAGCGCCTCGGCGGGTGAGACCCAGTACTTC.

As for this clonotype: The germline gene is not matched at one end of the junction; a read error may be the cause. The gene calls are TRBV25-1 and TRBJ2-7; D call uncertain. Looked up from germline, CDR1 is MGHDK and CDR2 is SYGVNS. This CDR3 contains 11 residues. The CDR3 here is CAGSLAYEQYF. The DNA for the CDR3 is TGTGCCGGCAGTTTGGCCTACGAGCAGTACTTC.

The chain couples TRBV10-3 to TRBJ2-6; D gene uncertain. Germline assignment: CDR1 ENHRY and CDR2 SYGVKD. The V end was cut by 5 bases, the J end by 4 bases, with 6 bases between. This CDR3 has 13 amino acids. Here the CDR3 reads CAISPQGANVLTF. CDR3 nucleotide sequence: TGTGCCATCAGTCCTCAGGGGGCCAACGTCCTGACTTTC.

The chain recombines TRBV7-9 with TRBJ1-5, with D possibly TRBD1 on 6 matching bases. CDR3 length equals 15 residues. From germline, CDR1 is SEHNR and CDR2 FQNEAQ (reference sequence). V lost 5 bases to trimming and J lost 0 bases, with 11 bases between them. CDR3 nucleotide sequence: TGTGCCAGCAGCGCCGGACAGTGTAGCAATCAGCCCCAGCATTTT. Translating it yields CASSAGQCSNQPQHF.

The rearrangement joins TRBV10-3 to TRBJ2-7, with TRBD1 identical over 9 bases. Germline lookup yields CDR1 ENHRY and CDR2 SYGVKD. V lost 11 bases to trimming and J lost 4 bases; unmatched junction nucleotides: 9. This CDR3 contains 13 residues. CDR3 DNA: TGTGCCGGCAACCGGGACAGGGAATACGAGCAGTACTTC. This translates into CAGNRDREYEQYF.

In this sample, this clonotype turned up a few times. This chain connects TRBV7-8 to TRBJ2-2; 8 bases match TRBD2. Germline-derived CDR1 and CDR2 are SGHVS and FQNEAQ. CDR3 length: 16 amino acids. J gave up 4 bases and V 1 base, and 5 bases lay outside the gene matches. As DNA, the CDR3 is TGTGCCAGCAGCTTAGGCAACGGGGGGGCCACCGGGGAGCTGTTTTTT. Its translation is CASSLGNGGATGELFF.

This clonotype was seen repeatedly, ten times or more. J is TRBJ2-2 and V is TRBV14; no clear D gene. With 0 bases removed from V and 1 base from J, the gap between germline ends came to 3 bases. The CDR3 is 14 amino acids. Germline CDR1 and CDR2: SGHDN and FVKESK. CDR3: CASSQDGNTGELFF. CDR3 DNA: TGTGCCAGCAGCCAAGATGGGAACACCGGGGAGCTGTTTTTT. The entire variable domain, with the rest obtained from reference TRBV14 and TRBJ2-2, is as follows: EAGVTQFPSHSVIEKGQTVTLRCDPISGHDNLYWYRRVMGKEIKFLLHFVKESKQDESGMPNNRFLAERTGGTYSTLKVQPAELEDSGVYFCASSQDGNTGELFFGEGSRLTVL.

This clonotype was seen once. Just one base apart from a much larger clone, this may be a read error. The genes are TRBV10-3 and TRBJ2-7, with a possible D match to TRBD1 (6 bases). The CDR3 is 15 amino acids. Germline V gives CDR1 ENHRY, CDR2 SYGVKD. The DNA for the CDR3 is TGTGCCATCAGTGCGGAACAGGGTTCAATCTACGAGCAGTGCTTC. This encodes CAISAEQGSIYEQCF.

The chain uses TRBV15 and TRBJ1-2; 9 bases are a match to TRBD1. Losses at the gene ends were 0 bases for V and 8 bases for J; bases not matched to a gene: 4. The germline gives CDR1 LNHNV, CDR2 YYDKDF (reference sequence). This CDR3 has 14 residues. The chain's CDR3 is CATSRETGGGGYTF. CDR3 DNA: TGTGCCACCAGCAGAGAGACAGGGGGAGGGGGCTACACCTTC.

This clonotype appeared many times. The chain carries TRBV2 and TRBJ2-7, with D unclear. This CDR3 is 15 amino acids long. Germline V gives CDR1 SNHLY, CDR2 FYNNEI. The V end lost 0 bases, the J end lost 6 bases, and 15 bases lay between the germline ends. The CDR3 loop is CASSEAQSSLGEQYF. CDR3 nucleotides: TGTGCCAGCAGTGAAGCGCAAAGCAGTCTCGGCGAGCAGTACTTC.

The V gene is TRBV25-1, the J gene TRBJ1-2, with D perhaps TRBD1 (5 bases). Germline CDR1 MGHDK, CDR2 SYGVNS. This CDR3 is 14 amino acids long. The CDR3 spells CDRLDRDGLYGYTF. In DNA, the CDR3 is TGTGACAGACTAGACCGGGACGGGCTCTATGGCTACACCTTC.

This chain links TRBV6-1 with TRBJ1-2, with a tentative D call TRBD1 (6 bases). This CDR3 is 13 amino acids long. Trimming removed 4 bases from V and 5 bases from J, with 11 bases in between. Germline V CDR1 and CDR2: MNHNS, SASEGT. CDR3 nucleotide sequence: TGTGCCAGCAGTGCCTCAGGGGAGTATGGCTACACCTTC. Translated, it gives CASSASGEYGYTF.

On this clonotype: This may be a read error, as it is one base from a much larger clone. Here the CDR3 omits its conserved ending phenylalanine or tryptophan, so a read error is the likely source. The gene calls are TRBV29-1 and TRBJ2-5; D gene unclear. V lost 0 bases to trimming and J lost 4 bases, with 9 bases between them. CDR1 SQVTM and CDR2 ANQGSEA come from the germline V gene. There are 13 residues in the CDR3. CDR3 region: CSVEERTGETQYL. The CDR3 DNA is TGCAGCGTTGAAGAGAGGACCGGAGAGACCCAGTACCTC.

Only a few counts were recorded for this clonotype. The chain employs TRBV6-1 and TRBJ1-1; no definite D call. V lost 6 bases, J lost 6 bases, and 20 bases lay in between. CDR1 MNHNS and CDR2 SASEGT come from the germline V gene. The CDR3 extends over 15 amino acids. CDR3 sequence (DNA): TGTGCCAGCAGCGAAACGGGATTTCTCACGGCTGAAGCTTTCTTT. It is translated as CASSETGFLTAEAFF.

The chain has TRBV15 and TRBJ1-4; TRBD1 agrees at 7 bases. The CDR3 is 17 residues long. The ends lost 5 bases at V and 0 bases at J; junction bases unmatched: 9. CDR1 and CDR2 from the germline V gene are LNHNV and YYDKDF (reference sequence). The CDR3 DNA is TGTGCCACCAGCCCCCGGGACAGACATGCAACTAATGAAAAACTGTTTTTT. Translated, it gives CATSPRDRHATNEKLFF. Together with reference TRBV15 and TRBJ1-4, the CDR3 gives the full variable domain: DAMVIQNPRYQVTQFGKPVTLSCSQTLNHNVMYWYQQKSSQAPKLLFHYYDKDFNNEADTPDNFQSRRPNTSFCFLDIRSPGLGDTAMYLCATSPRDRHATNEKLFFGSGTQLSVL.